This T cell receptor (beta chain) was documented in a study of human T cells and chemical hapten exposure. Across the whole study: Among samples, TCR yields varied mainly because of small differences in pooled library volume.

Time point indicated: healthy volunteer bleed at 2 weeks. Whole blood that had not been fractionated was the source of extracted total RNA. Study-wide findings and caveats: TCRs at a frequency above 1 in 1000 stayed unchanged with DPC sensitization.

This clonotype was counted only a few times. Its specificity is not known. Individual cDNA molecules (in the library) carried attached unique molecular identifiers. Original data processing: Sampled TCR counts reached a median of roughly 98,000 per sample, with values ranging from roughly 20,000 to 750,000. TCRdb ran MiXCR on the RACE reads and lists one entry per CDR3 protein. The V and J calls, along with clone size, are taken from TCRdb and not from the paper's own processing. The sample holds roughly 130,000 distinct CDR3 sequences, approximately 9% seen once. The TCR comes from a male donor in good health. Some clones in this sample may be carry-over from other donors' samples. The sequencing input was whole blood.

CDR3 bases: TGTGCCAGCAGCTTGAGAGGGACAGGGGGCAACACTGAAGCTTTCTTT. It codes for CASSLRGTGGNTEAFF. The V call is TRBV5-6, the J call TRBJ1-1; 12 nucleotides line up with TRBD1. The CDR3 runs to 16 residues. CDR1 is SGHDT, CDR2 YYEEEE, per germline. The junction had 3 bases not matched to a gene; V was cut back by 1 base and J by 2 bases.